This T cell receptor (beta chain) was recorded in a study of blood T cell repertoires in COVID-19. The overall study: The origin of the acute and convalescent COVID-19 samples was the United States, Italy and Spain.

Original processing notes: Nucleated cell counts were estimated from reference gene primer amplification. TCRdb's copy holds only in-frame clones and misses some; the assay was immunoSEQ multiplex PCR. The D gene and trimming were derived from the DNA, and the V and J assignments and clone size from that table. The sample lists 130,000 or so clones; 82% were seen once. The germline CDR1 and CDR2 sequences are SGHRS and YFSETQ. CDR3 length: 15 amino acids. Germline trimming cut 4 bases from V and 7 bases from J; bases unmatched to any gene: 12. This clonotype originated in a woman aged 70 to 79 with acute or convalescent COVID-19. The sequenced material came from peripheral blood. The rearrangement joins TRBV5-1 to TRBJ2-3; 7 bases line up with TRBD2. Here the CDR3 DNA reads TGCGCCAGCAGCCCGTCAGCGGGGAGCGTCCATACGCAGTATTTT. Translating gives CASSPSAGSVHTQYF. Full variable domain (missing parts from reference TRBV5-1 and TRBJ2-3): KAGVTQTPRYLIKTRGQQVTLSCSPISGHRSVSWYQQTPGQGLQFLFEYFSETQRNKGNFPGRFSGRQFSNSRSEMNVSTLELGDSALYLCASSPSAGSVHTQYFGPGTRLTVL.